This TCR beta chain appears in the sequencing data of a study of T cells after yellow fever vaccination (dated by TCRdb to the late 2010s). Broadly, across the study: Libraries from fractions with low cell numbers were prepared with the SMART-Seq v4 Ultra Low Input RNA kit. Blood was drawn at multiple timepoints before and after primary and secondary immunization, with bulk PBMC replicates and cell subsets isolated. To follow T-cell clones before and after primary and booster YFV17D yellow fever vaccination, bulk TCR alpha and beta repertoires were sequenced over time. The cohort comprised two healthy male donors, one aged 18 to 30 and one aged 30 to 40 years. The investigation overall reported the following: Computational filtering was needed because FACS-sorted repertoires could contain abundant contaminating clonotypes from the bulk population. Because the study included only a couple of donors, the extent to which the findings can be generalized is limited. Most clones expanded after primary vaccination (96% of CD4 and 80% to 90% of CD8) were re-detected after the booster, suggesting that broad memory maintenance occurred. A small share of clonotypes occurred in both CD4 and CD8 compartments, likely arising from convergent recombination. The secondary T-cell response was weaker than the primary response but faster, peaking on day 5 instead of day 15.

TCR cDNA was made using 5'RACE template switching, a step that added a universal primer site and unique molecular identifiers. Priming of cDNA synthesis was performed from both the TCR alpha and TCR beta constant segments. Two PCR steps were used to amplify libraries, with sample barcodes and sequencing adapters being added in the second step. Sequencing of libraries was done on Illumina HiSeq 2500 (2x100 bp) or NovaSeq (2x150 bp). The authors processed their data as follows. MIGEC handled demultiplexing of reads and collapsing into UMI consensus sequences, while MiXCR performed V(D)J alignment. Clonotypes responding to the vaccine were identified with edgeR on replicate PBMC samples, with the criteria of FDR below 0.01 and a log2 fold change above 5 up to day 15. Each bulk clonotype was labeled CD4 or CD8 based on which sequenced repertoire, CD4 or CD8, contained the clonotype at higher abundance. Through fastp at Q25 and MiXCR, TCRdb rebuilt clones from the public reads, retaining in-frame beta chains. All rows with the same CDR3 protein become a single entry with the most common DNA and genes. The V and J calls follow TCRdb's processing rather than the paper's. This sample has over 100,000 distinct CDR3 sequences in its table, and around 8.6% of those were observed once. 25% of the sample rests with the top ten.

The sample holds many counts of this clonotype. The target of this receptor is not known. No base qualities exist here, and no much larger clone lies one base off it. The treatment or condition tag for this specimen amounts to: live attenuated yellow fever vaccine strain. PBMCs were isolated from peripheral blood using a standard Ficoll-Paque protocol. Dynabeads CD4 and CD8 positive selection kits were used to isolate CD4 and CD8 T-cell fractions. RNA was extracted with TriZol from bulk PBMCs, CD4 and CD8 fractions, and dextramer-positive and dextramer-negative fractions. The CDR3 covers 14 residues, taking in both the cysteine and the phenylalanine. Solely the CDR3 DNA is kept, with 42 bases framed from the first base. V is reduced by 6 bases and J by 2 bases, leaving a spacing of 15 bases between them. Based on the germline V gene, the CDR1 and CDR2 sequences are SQVTM and ANQGSEA.

The receptor chain draws on TRBV29-1 and TRBJ2-3, with the D gene call left open. This receptor was identified in a man aged 30-40 years who received the YFV17D yellow fever vaccine. The starting material was CD8+ T cells sorted from PBMCs, obtained 45 days after the yellow fever booster vaccination. The CDR3 reads as follows: CSVSSGAYTDTQYF. The nucleotides read TGCAGCGTGAGTTCCGGTGCCTACACAGATACGCAGTATTTT.